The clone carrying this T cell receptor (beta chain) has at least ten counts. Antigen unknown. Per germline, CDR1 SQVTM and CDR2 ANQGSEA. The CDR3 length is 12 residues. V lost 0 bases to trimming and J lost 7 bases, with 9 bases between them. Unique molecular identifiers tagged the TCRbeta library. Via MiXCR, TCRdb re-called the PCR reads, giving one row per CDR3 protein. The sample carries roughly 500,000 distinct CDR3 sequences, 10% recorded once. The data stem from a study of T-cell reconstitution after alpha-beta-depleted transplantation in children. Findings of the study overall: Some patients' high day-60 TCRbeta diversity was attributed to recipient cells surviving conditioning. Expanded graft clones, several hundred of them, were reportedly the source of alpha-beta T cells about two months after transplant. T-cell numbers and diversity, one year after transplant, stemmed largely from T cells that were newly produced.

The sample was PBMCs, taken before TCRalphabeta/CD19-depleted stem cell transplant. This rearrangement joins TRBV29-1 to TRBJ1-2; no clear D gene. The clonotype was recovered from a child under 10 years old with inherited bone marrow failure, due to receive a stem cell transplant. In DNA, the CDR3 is TGCAGCGTTGAAGATCTTAAGGCTGGCTACACCTTC. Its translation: CSVEDLKAGYTF.